This T cell receptor beta chain was retrieved from a study of blood T cell repertoires in COVID-19. Germline CDR1 is MNHNY and CDR2 is SVGAGI (reference sequence). V dropped 6 bases and J dropped 7; count of bases not matched to a gene: 8. The CDR3 totals 14 residues. The data were produced by immunoSEQ multiplex PCR, yet TCRdb's version contains in-frame clones alone and is incomplete. Of 150,000 to 180,000 clones listed, 75% to 90% are singletons. This TCR was sampled from a man in his sixties with acute or convalescent COVID-19. This chain uses TRBV6-6 with TRBJ2-2, with 7 bases identical to TRBD1. Source material: peripheral blood. CDR3 region: CASSPRGQDGELFF. The CDR3 DNA reads TGTGCCAGCAGCCCAAGGGGGCAAGACGGGGAGCTGTTTTTT.